Following are 21 T cell receptor beta chains from one sample sequenced in a study of beta chain features in type 1 diabetes (dated by TCRdb to the late 2010s). Library preparation was by the immunoSEQ multiplex PCR assay. The High Capacity cDNA Reverse Transcription Kit was used to reverse transcribe all of the isolated RNA, meaning that expressed TCRB transcripts were what got sequenced. TCRdb retrieved this table from immuneACCESS and kept in-frame rearrangements only. Not all clones are present; in checked studies, unresolved V genes account for under half, and no reason is known for the remainder. In this sample the table shows under 950,000 clones, 17% of which occur a single time. Of the sample, around 0.02% falls within the top ten clones. Sequencing input: naive CD4+ T cells from blood. Sample cell subset or site, as interpreted from the label and publication: true naive CD4+ T cells. The receptors originated from a woman in her late teens or twenties in good health.

This clone occurred a few times. The gene calls are TRBV27 and TRBJ2-7; TRBD2 matches at 9 bases. The J segment lost 4 bases and the V segment lost 0 bases, leaving 4 bases of the junction unmatched. The CDR3 sequence is 15 residues long. Germline assignment: CDR1 MNHEY and CDR2 SMNVEV (reference sequence). CDR3 sequence (DNA): TGTGCCAGCAGTTTATCGGCTAGCGGGGTTTACGAGCAGTACTTC. Residues: CASSLSASGVYEQYF.

This clone was detected a few times. V usage is TRBV5-1 and J usage is TRBJ2-5; TRBD2 matches 7 bases. Germline CDR1 reads SGHRS; CDR2 reads YFSETQ. The length of the CDR3 is 16 residues. With 4 bases clipped from V and 4 bases from J, the junction kept 13 bases outside the gene matches. CDR3 amino acids: CASSISGGRSGETQYF. The DNA for the CDR3 is TGCGCCAGCAGCATTTCGGGCGGGAGATCTGGAGAGACCCAGTACTTC.

The chain is built from TRBV5-1 and TRBJ2-1; 8 nucleotides agree with TRBD2. The length of the CDR3 is 14 residues. V lost 5 bases to trimming and J lost 10 bases; unmatched junction nucleotides: 11. CDR1 is SGHRS and CDR2 is YFSETQ in the germline V gene. The CDR3 spells CASSWEAGVGEQFF. Here the CDR3 DNA reads TGCGCCAGCAGTTGGGAAGCGGGAGTGGGGGAGCAGTTCTTC.

This clone showed up just a few times. DNA of the CDR3: TGTGCCAGCAGGCTTAGTGGGGGCAGGGTTGCAGATACGCAGTATTTT. It yields the protein CASRLSGGRVADTQYF. The chain uses TRBV7-6 and TRBJ2-3; weak D call: TRBD1 (6 bases). Trimming cost V 6 bases and J 4 bases, with 20 bases left between them. The CDR3 has 16 residues. Germline assignment: CDR1 SGHVS and CDR2 FNYEAQ. Drawing the rest from reference TRBV7-6 and TRBJ2-3, the complete variable domain is GAGVSQSPRYKVTKRGQDVALRCDPISGHVSLYWYRQALGQGPEFLTYFNYEAQQDKSGLPNDRFSAERPEGSISTLTIQRTEQRDSAMYRCASRLSGGRVADTQYFGPGTRLTVL.

The chain couples TRBV7-2 to TRBJ2-5; 7 nucleotides agree with TRBD1. The DNA end is a closer match to TRBJ2-7, so the J assignment may be wrong. CDR3 length: 14 amino acids. Looked up from germline, CDR1 is SGHTA and CDR2 is FQGNSA. CDR3 nucleotides: TGTGCCAGCAGCTCTTGGGACAGCTCCTACGAGCAGTACTTC. Translated: CASSSWDSSYEQYF.

The rearrangement joins TRBV7-9 to TRBJ2-1; TRBD1 agrees at 10 bases. Germline V lookup: CDR1 SEHNR, CDR2 FQNEAQ (reference sequence). There are 19 residues in the CDR3. After removal of 5 bases from V and 0 bases from J, the junction contained 13 bases not matched to a gene. The CDR3 sequence is CASSLGTTGGFSSYNEQFF. The CDR3 coding sequence is TGTGCCAGCAGCCTAGGGACGACAGGGGGCTTTAGCTCCTACAATGAGCAGTTCTTC.

This chain connects TRBV28 to TRBJ2-5, with 7 bases matching TRBD2. The CDR3 extends over 14 amino acids. V shed 8 bases and J 5 bases; nucleotides not matched to a gene: 11. Germline CDR1 MDHEN, CDR2 SYDVKM. The CDR3 DNA reads as TGTGCCAGCCTCAGCGGGACCGCTCAGGAGACCCAGTACTTC. The encoded protein is CASLSGTAQETQYF.

This clone has just a few counts. The chain has TRBV5-4 and TRBJ2-7; D is ambiguous. Germline CDR1 is SGHNT and CDR2 is YYREEE (reference sequence). The CDR3 runs to 12 residues. V lost 2 bases and J lost 1, with 4 bases in between. DNA of the CDR3: TGTGCCAGCAGCTTCGGGTCCTACGAGCAGTACTTC. Translated, it gives CASSFGSYEQYF.

V is TRBV28 and J is TRBJ2-6; the D gene could be TRBD1 or TRBD2 (5 bases each). The germline gives CDR1 MDHEN, CDR2 SYDVKM. There are 16 residues in the CDR3. The germline V and J ends were trimmed by 3 bases and 3 bases, with 12 bases remaining between them. The CDR3 spells CASSFGALGGANVLTF. The CDR3 region has the DNA TGTGCCAGCAGTTTCGGGGCCTTAGGTGGGGCCAACGTCCTGACTTTC.

This chain joins TRBV7-2 and TRBJ1-4, with a weak D call TRBD1 (6 bases). The CDR3 sequence is 12 residues long. V was cut by 8 bases and J by 8 bases, with 12 bases left in between. Germline V gene data show CDR1 as SGHTA and CDR2 as FQGNSA. The CDR3 loop is CASAGGGEKLFF. The CDR3 bases are TGTGCCAGCGCGGGGGGCGGGGAAAAACTGTTTTTT.

The chain carries TRBV10-3 and TRBJ2-2, with 7 bases aligning to TRBD2. The length of the CDR3 is 14 residues. Germline V gene sequence: CDR1 ENHRY, CDR2 SYGVKD. Trimming removed 4 bases from V and 7 bases from J; junction bases left unmatched: 6. The CDR3 DNA sequence: TGTGCCATCAGTGGGCGGGAGCCTGGCGGGGAGCTGTTTTTT. It codes for CAISGREPGGELFF.

The V call is TRBV25-1, the J call TRBJ1-2; perhaps TRBD1 as D (6 bases). CDR1 is MGHDK and CDR2 is SYGVNS in the germline V gene. Trimming left V 6 bases short and J 0 bases short, with 14 bases between. The CDR3 is 15 amino acids. The CDR3: CASSPEGGANYGYTF. CDR3 DNA: TGTGCCAGCAGCCCCGAGGGGGGAGCTAACTATGGCTACACCTTC.

The table lists this clone with a few counts. The rearrangement links TRBV11-1 to TRBJ1-1, with D possibly TRBD1 on 5 matching bases. There are 15 residues in the CDR3. CDR1 is SGHAT, CDR2 FQDESV, per germline (reference sequence). Deletions cut 2 bases from V and 1 base from J, with 11 bases between. The CDR3 protein is CASSLIPQGNTEAFF. The CDR3 DNA is TGTGCCAGCAGCTTAATTCCCCAGGGGAACACTGAAGCTTTCTTT.

J is TRBJ1-1 and V is TRBV10-3; D ambiguous. CDR3 size: 12 residues. Between the trimmed V and J ends, which lost 2 bases and 1 base, there was a span of 2 bases. The germline CDR1 and CDR2 sequences are ENHRY and SYGVKD. CDR3 region: CAISETNTEAFF. CDR3 sequence (DNA): TGTGCCATCAGTGAGACGAACACTGAAGCTTTCTTT.

In its sample, this clone was seen many times. In the same sample, other DNA sequences code for this CDR3. The chain couples TRBV18 to TRBJ2-7, with 9 nucleotides matching TRBD1. Germline loops: CDR1 KGHSH, CDR2 LQKENI. This CDR3 has 14 residues. V dropped 3 bases and J dropped 2; count of bases not matched to a gene: 2. The CDR3 DNA follows: TGTGCCAGCTCACCGGGACAGGGTCCCTACGAGCAGTACTTC. Its protein is CASSPGQGPYEQYF.

The sample holds a few counts of this clone. A junction end diverges from the germline sequence, so it may reflect a read error. This chain uses TRBV7-2 with TRBJ2-3; D unresolved. The CDR3 runs 17 residues. The germline V gene encodes CDR1 SGHTA and CDR2 FQGNSA. The CDR3 loop reads CASSQSIPRSGTDTQYF. CDR3 in DNA: TGCGCCAGCAGCCAATCCATTCCTAGGTCGGGCACAGATACGCAGTATTTT.

The DNA for the CDR3 is TGTGCCAGCAGCGTAGATGGCGGGAGTCTATATGAGCAGTTCTTC. Its protein is CASSVDGGSLYEQFF. The V gene is TRBV9, the J gene TRBJ2-1; 7 bases match TRBD2. This CDR3 is built from 15 residues. Looked up from germline, CDR1 is SGDLS and CDR2 is YYNGEE. The trim removed 0 bases at V and 8 bases at J, leaving 8 bases unmatched.

This sequence joins TRBV5-4 and TRBJ2-7; a weak D match, TRBD2 (6 bases). V was clipped by 4 bases and J by 2 bases, with 10 bases between them. Germline CDR1 and CDR2: SGHNT and YYREEE (reference sequence). This CDR3 has 13 amino acids. The CDR3 loop is CASSRRGPYEQYF. The CDR3 region has the DNA TGTGCCAGCAGCCGGAGGGGACCCTACGAGCAGTACTTC.

This chain uses TRBV28 with TRBJ1-3; a possible D gene is TRBD1 (5 bases). This CDR3 is built from 13 residues. From germline, CDR1 is MDHEN and CDR2 SYDVKM. V lost 7 bases to trimming and J lost 2 bases, with 9 bases between them. The CDR3 is CASTGGAGNTIYF. In DNA, the CDR3 is TGTGCCAGCACTGGAGGGGCTGGAAACACCATATATTTT.

This chain links TRBV5-1 with TRBJ2-1, with 9 bases that match TRBD1. The CDR3 loop spans 16 amino acids. From germline, CDR1 is SGHRS and CDR2 YFSETQ. V trimming: 3 bases; J trimming: 7 bases; junction bases outside the gene matches: 11. The CDR3 is CASSSYPGQGLNEQFF. In nucleotides, the CDR3 is TGCGCCAGCAGCTCGTACCCGGGACAGGGTCTTAATGAGCAGTTCTTC.

The gene calls are TRBV7-9 and TRBJ2-7; D not certain. V lost 5 bases, J lost 4 bases, and 15 bases lay in between. CDR1 SEHNR and CDR2 FQNEAQ come from the germline V gene (reference sequence). This CDR3 contains 14 residues. CDR3 in amino acids: CASSPHGPRYEQYF. The CDR3 nucleotides read TGTGCCAGCAGCCCCCATGGGCCCCGGTACGAGCAGTACTTC. The full variable domain, in which reference TRBV7-9 and TRBJ2-7 provide the parts outside the CDR3, is DTGVSQNPRHKITKRGQNVTFRCDPISEHNRLYWYRQTLGQGPEFLTYFQNEAQLEKSRLLSDRFSAERPKGSFSTLEIQRTEQGDSAMYLCASSPHGPRYEQYFGPGTRLTVT.